This is a list of T cell receptor beta chains from one sample in a study of T cells in Graves' hyperthyroidism and ophthalmopathy. MiXCR, applied by TCRdb to the multiplex PCR reads, yields one record per CDR3 protein. The sample lists fewer than 250,000 distinct CDR3 sequences, 16% occurring once. Sequenced input: blood. Receptor source: a woman under 30 with Graves' ophthalmopathy. CDR3s include the opening cysteine and the closing phenylalanine or tryptophan. The D gene is left open where the match is weak. Rows give clone size only sometimes, using once, few, many, or a class for an expanded clone.

clone_size	v_call	d_call	j_call	cdr3_nt	cdr3_aa
many	TRBV18	NA	TRBJ2-2	TGTGCCAGCTCACCACGCCTGGGAGTGAACACCGGGGAGCTGTTTTTT	CASSPRLGVNTGELFF
many	TRBV12-3/TRBV12-4	NA	TRBJ2-2	TGTGCCAGCAGTTTTGGGGGGAGGCTGAACACCGGGGAGCTGTTTTTT	CASSFGGRLNTGELFF
NA	TRBV28	TRBD2	TRBJ2-1	TGTGCCAGCAGTTTATCCCAGCGGGGGGGAGGTAGTGATGAGCAGTTCTTC	CASSLSQRGGGSDEQFF
many	TRBV28	NA	TRBJ2-3	TGTGCCAGCAGTCCCAAGGATACGCAGTATTTT	CASSPKDTQYF
many	TRBV5-1	TRBD1	TRBJ1-5	TGCGCCAGCAGCTGGGGGACAGGGATGGGTCAGCCCCAGCATTTT	CASSWGTGMGQPQHF
NA	TRBV28	TRBD2	TRBJ2-1	TGTGCCAGCAGGTTTAGGCTAGCGGGGAATGTCTACAATGAGCAGTTCTTC	CASRFRLAGNVYNEQFF
NA	TRBV25-1	TRBD2	TRBJ2-7	TGTGCCAGCAGTGCCGGGACTAGCGTCTCCGAGCAGTACTTC	CASSAGTSVSEQYF
many	TRBV19	NA	TRBJ1-1	TGTGCCAGTAGTCCTGACGGCGAGCGGACAACTTTCTTT	CASSPDGERTTFF
many	TRBV9	TRBD2	TRBJ2-7	TGTGCCAGCAGCGCCTCCGGGACTAGCGTCTACGAGCAGTACTTC	CASSASGTSVYEQYF
many	TRBV5-1	NA	TRBJ1-1	TGCGCCAGCAGCTTGGGGGGTGGAGAAACTGAAGCTTTCTTT	CASSLGGGETEAFF
many	TRBV5-1	TRBD2	TRBJ2-1	TGCGCCAGCAGCTCTGGGACTAGCGGGGGATATGAGCAGTTCTTC	CASSSGTSGGYEQFF
many	TRBV6-1	TRBD1	TRBJ2-5	TGTGCCAGCAAAAGGGACAGGGGCAGGGAGACCCAGTACTTC	CASKRDRGRETQYF
NA	TRBV6-5	NA	TRBJ2-7	TGTGCCAGCAGTTACCGGCGCAGAACCTACGAGCAGTACTTC	CASSYRRRTYEQYF
NA	TRBV10-3	NA	TRBJ1-6	TGTGCCATCAGTGAGTCGACAGCAAATTCACCCCTCCACTTT	CAISESTANSPLHF
many	TRBV7-2	NA	TRBJ1-1	TGTGCCAGCAGCTTAAGGGGACCCACTAACACTGAAGCTTTCTTT	CASSLRGPTNTEAFF
NA	TRBV7-6	TRBD2	TRBJ2-1	TGTGCCAGCAGCTTAGCGGCGGGAGGTCTCCTTGAGCAGTTCTTC	CASSLAAGGLLEQFF
NA	TRBV19	NA	TRBJ1-5	TGTGCCAGTAGTATCACGCATCGCAATAGCAATCAGCCCCAGCATTTT	CASSITHRNSNQPQHF
many	TRBV7-9	NA	TRBJ2-5	TGTGCCAGCAGTCCTCTGACGTCTCTACCGGGGGAGACCCAGTACTTC	CASSPLTSLPGETQYF
many	TRBV3-1	NA	TRBJ2-3	TGTGCCAGCAGCCAAGATGTTGGCTCACTAACAGATACGCAGTATTTT	CASSQDVGSLTDTQYF
few	TRBV5-6	NA	TRBJ2-7	TGTGCCAGCAGCTTCCGGGACGGCCTCTCCTACGAGCAGTACTTC	CASSFRDGLSYEQYF
NA	TRBV12-3/TRBV12-4	NA	TRBJ1-4	TGTGCCAGCAGAGCCGGGAGGGCCGCGACTGAAAAACTGTTTTTT	CASRAGRAATEKLFF
once	TRBV14	TRBD2	TRBJ2-1	TGTGCCAGCAGCCAAGATCCTGGTAGCGGGATCCGATTAGGCGATGAGCAGTTCTTC	CASSQDPGSGIRLGDEQFF
many	TRBV7-8	NA	TRBJ2-7	TGTGCCAGCAACCCGAGTGGTCAGGGGAGCAACTACGAGCAGTACTTC	CASNPSGQGSNYEQYF
many	TRBV15	NA	TRBJ1-2	TGTGCCACCAGCATTTCACAGGAAGGCTATGGCTACACCTTC	CATSISQEGYGYTF
many	TRBV28	NA	TRBJ1-6	TGTGCCAGCAGGGCCGGGAGCTCCTATAATTCACCCCTCCACTTT	CASRAGSSYNSPLHF
many	TRBV18	TRBD1	TRBJ1-2	TGTGCCAGCTCACCACAGGGCAGGGGGAACGACTATGGCTACACCTTC	CASSPQGRGNDYGYTF
NA	TRBV4-1	NA	TRBJ1-2	TGCGCCAGCAGCCAATATAAGGGGACCGGCTACACCTTC	CASSQYKGTGYTF
many	TRBV6-1	NA	TRBJ2-7	TGTGCCAGCACCAGATACGAGCAGTACTTC	CASTRYEQYF
many	TRBV2	NA	TRBJ2-2	TGTGCCAGCAGTGAAGGCAGGGGATCCACCGGGGAGCTGTTTTTT	CASSEGRGSTGELFF
many	TRBV12-3/TRBV12-4	TRBD2	TRBJ2-1	TGTGCCAGCAGTTTAGGAGGTAGCGGGGGGTGGGAGTTCTTC	CASSLGGSGGWEFF
many	TRBV5-1	TRBD1	TRBJ1-2	TGCGCCAGCAGCCCCCTGACAGGGGGCAGTTATGGCTACACCTTC	CASSPLTGGSYGYTF
many	TRBV6-1	NA	TRBJ2-3	TGTGCCAGCAGCCCCGGGGATACAGATACGCAGTATTTT	CASSPGDTDTQYF
NA	TRBV19	NA	TRBJ1-1	TGTGCCAGTAGTATTACGTGGTCTCGGAACACTGAAGCTTTCTTT	CASSITWSRNTEAFF
NA	TRBV28	NA	TRBJ2-2	TGTGCCAGCAGTGATACCAAGGGGGGCACCGGGGAGCTGTTTTTT	CASSDTKGGTGELFF